One T cell receptor beta chain is described in this entry. No antigen is known for it. No clone much larger than this one lies a single base away; base qualities are absent. The record originates from a study of OX40 agonist ivuxolimab in advanced cancers. Turning to the overall study: The costimulatory receptor OX40 (CD134) was targeted by ivuxolimab, a fully human IgG2 agonistic monoclonal antibody. Intravenous ivuxolimab was administered to patients every 2 weeks at six dose levels: 0.01, 0.1, 0.3, 1.5, 3 and 10 mg/kg. Of the roughly 52 dose-escalation patients, hepatocellular carcinoma was present in about 20, melanoma in approximately 15, renal cell carcinoma in 9 and head and neck cancer in 9. A male proportion of 82.7% and a mean age of 60 years, ranging from about 20 to 79, were recorded for the dose-escalation cohort. Patients were allowed to have had prior anti-PD-1, anti-PD-L1 or anti-CTLA-4 therapy, and roughly 40% of the dose-escalation patients had been treated with checkpoint inhibitors. Partial responses occurred in three dose-escalation patients, of whom one had hepatocellular carcinoma and two had cutaneous melanoma. Peripheral TCRbeta sequencing aimed to test whether ivuxolimab altered TCR sequence diversity and caused clonal T-cell expansion. The paper covers the monotherapy dose-escalation part of the phase I ivuxolimab trial, which included N ≈ 50 patients.

Genomic DNA was isolated from the sorted cells so that the TCRbeta CDR3 region could be sequenced. The immunoSEQ Assay was used to sequence the TCRbeta CDR3 regions. TCRdb's version of the immuneACCESS table is confined to in-frame rearrangements and falls short of the full clone set. An unresolved V gene accounts for under half of the shortfall where checked; the remainder is of unknown origin. Here the sample has roughly 20,000 clones; 80% to 85% occur a single time. Jointly, the top ten make up less than 4% of the sample. The paper as a whole reports these results and caveats: After ivuxolimab, CD8+ T cells had more expanded clones than CD4+ T cells on average. Low levels of normalized T-cell clonal expansion were also seen in some patients who did not respond. Antigen specificity was not determined for the clonally expanded peripheral T cells. In the 0.1-3.0 mg/kg groups, partial responders were among the patients with the lowest normalized peripheral clonal expansion, particularly in CD8+ T cells. At doses of 0.1 to 3.0 mg/kg, clonal expansion of both CD4+ and CD8+ T cells in blood was seen between baseline and week 6.

Counted from cysteine to phenylalanine, this CDR3 has 13 amino acids. Left in the record is the CDR3 DNA by itself, 39 bases read in frame from the first base. The junction shows trimming of 3 bases on V and 5 bases on J, plus 10 bases between the germline ends. CDR1 and CDR2 were assigned from the germline V gene as SGHNT and YENEEA. The trial excluded patients who had a history of autoimmune disease or were on systemic immunosuppression. In every dose cohort, peripheral blood was drawn for TCR sequencing at baseline, cycle 4 day 1, and cycle 7 day 1. Samples came from an open-label, multicenter, first-in-human phase I dose-escalation trial of ivuxolimab. Adults with locally advanced or metastatic melanoma, renal cell carcinoma, hepatocellular carcinoma or head and neck squamous cell carcinoma were enrolled in the trial. Before TCR sequencing, CD4+ T cells and CD8+ T cells were sorted from peripheral blood as separate populations.

The V gene is TRBV11-3 and the J gene is TRBJ2-5; perhaps TRBD2 is the D gene, with 6 bases matching. The TCR sequence derives from an adult with an advanced solid tumor such as melanoma, head and neck, liver or kidney cancer. The starting material was CD4+ or CD8+ T cells sorted from blood, obtained in a trial of the OX40 agonist ivuxolimab. Here the CDR3 is given as CASSFDGRETQYF. The DNA sequence follows: TGTGCCAGCAGCTTTGATGGGAGGGAGACCCAGTACTTC.